The clone carrying this T cell receptor beta chain was seen a few times. Its target is not known. Donors contributed one heparinised blood draw apiece, averaging roughly 0.12 L. Sorted CD4+ subsets: naive, central memory, regulatory, stem cell-like memory (CD45RO/CCR7/CD25/CD127/CD95/CD27 panel). The authors reverse transcribed all of the isolated RNA, so sequencing captured expressed TCRB transcripts. Measured with immunoSEQ multiplex PCR; TCRdb has only the in-frame clones, and not every one. Among about 700,000 clones listed, under 15% were seen once. The sample belongs to a study of beta chain features in type 1 diabetes. Study-wide background: Sorted cells examined across all samples numbered more than 100 million. General observations from the study: TCRB CDR3s were moderately but significantly shorter in Type 1 diabetes patients in all four CD4+ subsets.

Trimming cost V 4 bases and J 3 bases, with 13 bases left between them. This CDR3 is 14 amino acids long. In germline, CDR1 is SGHDT, CDR2 YYEEEE. The gene calls are TRBV5-6 and TRBJ1-2; no reliable D call. Sequenced sample: naive CD4+ T cells from blood. This clonotype originated in a man between 18 and 29 years old with type 1 diabetes. The CDR3 coding sequence is TGTGCCAGCAGCCCGGATATGGAGGACTATGGCTACACCTTC. Protein sequence: CASSPDMEDYGYTF.